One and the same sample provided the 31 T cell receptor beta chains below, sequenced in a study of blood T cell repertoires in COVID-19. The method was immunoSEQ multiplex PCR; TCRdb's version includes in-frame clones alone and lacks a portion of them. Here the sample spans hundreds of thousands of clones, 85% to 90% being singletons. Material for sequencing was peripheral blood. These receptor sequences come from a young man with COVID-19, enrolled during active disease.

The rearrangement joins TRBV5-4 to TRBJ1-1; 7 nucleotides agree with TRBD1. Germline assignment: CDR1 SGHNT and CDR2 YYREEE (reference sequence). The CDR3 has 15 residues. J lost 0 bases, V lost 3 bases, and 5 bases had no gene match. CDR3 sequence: CASSYLDRVNTEAFF. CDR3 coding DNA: TGTGCCAGCAGCTACCTAGACAGGGTGAACACTGAAGCTTTCTTT.

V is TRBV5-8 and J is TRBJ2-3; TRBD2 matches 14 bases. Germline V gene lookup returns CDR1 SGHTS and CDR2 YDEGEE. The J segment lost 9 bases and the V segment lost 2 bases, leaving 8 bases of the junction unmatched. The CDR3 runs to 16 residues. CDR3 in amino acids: CASSFRLAGGIRTQYF. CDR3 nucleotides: TGTGCCAGCAGCTTTAGACTAGCGGGGGGGATACGGACGCAGTATTTT.

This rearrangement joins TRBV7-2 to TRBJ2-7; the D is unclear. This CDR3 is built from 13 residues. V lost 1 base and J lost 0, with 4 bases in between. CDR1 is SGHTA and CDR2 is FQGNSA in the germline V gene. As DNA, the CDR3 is TGTGCCAGCAGCTTAGACGGCTCCTACGAGCAGTACTTC. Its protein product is CASSLDGSYEQYF.

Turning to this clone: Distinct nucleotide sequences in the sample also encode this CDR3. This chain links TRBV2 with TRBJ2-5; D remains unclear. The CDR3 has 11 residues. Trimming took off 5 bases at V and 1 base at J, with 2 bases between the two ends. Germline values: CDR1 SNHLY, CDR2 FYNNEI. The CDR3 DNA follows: TGTGCCAGCAGTCTCCAAGAGACCCAGTACTTC. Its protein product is CASSLQETQYF.

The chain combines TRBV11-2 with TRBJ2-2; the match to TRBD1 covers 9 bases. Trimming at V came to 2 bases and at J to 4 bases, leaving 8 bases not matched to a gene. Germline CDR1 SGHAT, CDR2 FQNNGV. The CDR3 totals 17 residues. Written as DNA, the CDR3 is TGTGCCAGCAGCTTATGGGGACAGGGCCCGAGCACCGGGGAGCTGTTTTTT. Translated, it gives CASSLWGQGPSTGELFF. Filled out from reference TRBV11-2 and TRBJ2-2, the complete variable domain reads EAGVAQSPRYKIIEKRQSVAFWCNPISGHATLYWYQQILGQGPKLLIQFQNNGVVDDSQLPKDRFSAERLKGVDSTLKIQPAKLEDSAVYLCASSLWGQGPSTGELFFGEGSRLTVL.

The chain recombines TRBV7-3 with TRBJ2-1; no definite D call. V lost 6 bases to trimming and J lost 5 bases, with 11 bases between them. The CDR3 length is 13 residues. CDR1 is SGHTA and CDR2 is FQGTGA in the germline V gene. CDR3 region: CASSDSLNNEQFF. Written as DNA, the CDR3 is TGTGCCAGCAGTGACTCGCTGAACAATGAGCAGTTCTTC.

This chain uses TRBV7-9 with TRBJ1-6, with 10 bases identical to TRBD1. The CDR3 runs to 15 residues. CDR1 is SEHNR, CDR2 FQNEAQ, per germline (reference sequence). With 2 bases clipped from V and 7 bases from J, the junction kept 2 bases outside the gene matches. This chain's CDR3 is CASSLLGQGNSPLHF. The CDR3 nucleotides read TGTGCCAGCAGCTTACTGGGACAGGGGAATTCACCCCTCCACTTT.

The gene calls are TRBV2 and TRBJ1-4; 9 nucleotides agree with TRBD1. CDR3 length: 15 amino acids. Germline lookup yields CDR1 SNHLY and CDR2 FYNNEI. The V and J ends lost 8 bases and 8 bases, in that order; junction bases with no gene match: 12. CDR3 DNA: TGTGCCAGCGGGGGACGGGACAGGGCTCCGGAAAAACTGTTTTTT. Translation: CASGGRDRAPEKLFF. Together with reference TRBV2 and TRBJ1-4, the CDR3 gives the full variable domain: EPEVTQTPSHQVTQMGQEVILRCVPISNHLYFYWYRQILGQKVEFLVSFYNNEISEKSEIFDDQFSVERPDGSNFTLKIRSTKLEDSAMYFCASGGRDRAPEKLFFGSGTQLSVL.

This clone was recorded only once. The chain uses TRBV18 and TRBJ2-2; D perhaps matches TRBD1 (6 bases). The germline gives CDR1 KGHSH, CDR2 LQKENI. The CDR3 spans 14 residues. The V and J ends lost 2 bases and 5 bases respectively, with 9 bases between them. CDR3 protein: CASSPKQGTGELFF. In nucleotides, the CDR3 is TGTGCCAGCTCACCAAAACAGGGAACCGGGGAGCTGTTTTTT.

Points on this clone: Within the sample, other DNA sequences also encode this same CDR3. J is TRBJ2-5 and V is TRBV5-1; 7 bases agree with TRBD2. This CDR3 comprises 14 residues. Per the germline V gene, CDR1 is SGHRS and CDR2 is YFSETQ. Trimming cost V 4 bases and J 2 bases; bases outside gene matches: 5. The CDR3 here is CASSLTSVQETQYF. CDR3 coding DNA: TGCGCCAGCAGCCTAACTAGCGTACAAGAGACCCAGTACTTC. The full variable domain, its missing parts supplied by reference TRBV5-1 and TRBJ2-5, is KAGVTQTPRYLIKTRGQQVTLSCSPISGHRSVSWYQQTPGQGLQFLFEYFSETQRNKGNFPGRFSGRQFSNSRSEMNVSTLELGDSALYLCASSLTSVQETQYFGPGTRLLVL.

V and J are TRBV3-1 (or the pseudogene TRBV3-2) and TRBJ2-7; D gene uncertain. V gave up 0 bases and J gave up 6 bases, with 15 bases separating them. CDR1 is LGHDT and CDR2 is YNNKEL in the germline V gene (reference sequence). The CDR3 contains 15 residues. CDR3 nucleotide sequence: TGTGCCAGCAGCCAAGACGTCCCCCCGAGGAGCGAGCAGTACTTC. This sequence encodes CASSQDVPPRSEQYF.

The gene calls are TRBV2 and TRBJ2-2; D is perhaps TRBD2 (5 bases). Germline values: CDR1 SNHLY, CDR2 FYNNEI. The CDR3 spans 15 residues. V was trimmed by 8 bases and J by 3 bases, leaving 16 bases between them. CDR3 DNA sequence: TGTGCCAGCCAACAGAGGGCGCAGTACACCGGGGAGCTGTTTTTT. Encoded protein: CASQQRAQYTGELFF.

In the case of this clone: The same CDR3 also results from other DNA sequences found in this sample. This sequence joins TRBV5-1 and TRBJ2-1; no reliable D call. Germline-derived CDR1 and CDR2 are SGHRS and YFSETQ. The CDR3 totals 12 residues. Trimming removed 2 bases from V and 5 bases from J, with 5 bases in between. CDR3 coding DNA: TGCGCCAGCAGCTTACAGAACAATGAGCAGTTCTTC. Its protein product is CASSLQNNEQFF.

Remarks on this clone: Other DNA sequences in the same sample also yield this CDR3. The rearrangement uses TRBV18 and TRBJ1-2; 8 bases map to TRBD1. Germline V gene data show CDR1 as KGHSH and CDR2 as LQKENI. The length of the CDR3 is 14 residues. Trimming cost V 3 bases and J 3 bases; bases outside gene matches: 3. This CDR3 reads CASSPPQGDYGYTF. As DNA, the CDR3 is TGTGCCAGCTCACCCCCACAGGGGGACTATGGCTACACCTTC.

The CDR3 is CASSTHQGPSSYEQYF. CDR3 bases: TGTGCCAGCAGCACCCATCAGGGGCCTTCCTCCTACGAGCAGTACTTC. V gene TRBV5-4 combines with J gene TRBJ2-7, with D possibly being TRBD1 (6 bases). This CDR3 region has 16 residues. From germline, CDR1 is SGHNT and CDR2 YYREEE (reference sequence). Between the trimmed V and J ends, which lost 4 bases and 0 bases, there was a span of 17 bases.

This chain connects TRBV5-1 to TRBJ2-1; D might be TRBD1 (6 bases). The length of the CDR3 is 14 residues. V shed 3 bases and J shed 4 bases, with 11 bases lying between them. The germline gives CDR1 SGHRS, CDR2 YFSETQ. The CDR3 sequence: CASSWRTGYNEQFF. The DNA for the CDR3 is TGCGCCAGCAGCTGGCGAACAGGGTACAATGAGCAGTTCTTC.

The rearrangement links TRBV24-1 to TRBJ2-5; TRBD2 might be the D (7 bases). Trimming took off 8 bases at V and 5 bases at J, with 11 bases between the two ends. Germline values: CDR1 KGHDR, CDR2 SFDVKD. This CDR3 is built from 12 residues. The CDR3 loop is CATNEGGETQYF. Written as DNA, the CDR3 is TGTGCCACCAACGAGGGGGGGGAGACCCAGTACTTC.

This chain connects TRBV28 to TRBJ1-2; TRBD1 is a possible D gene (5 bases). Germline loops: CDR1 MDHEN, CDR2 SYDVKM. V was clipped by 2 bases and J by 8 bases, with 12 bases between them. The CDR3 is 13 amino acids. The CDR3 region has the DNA TGTGCCAGCAGTTTACTGACAGATCGGGGCTACACCTTC. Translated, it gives CASSLLTDRGYTF.

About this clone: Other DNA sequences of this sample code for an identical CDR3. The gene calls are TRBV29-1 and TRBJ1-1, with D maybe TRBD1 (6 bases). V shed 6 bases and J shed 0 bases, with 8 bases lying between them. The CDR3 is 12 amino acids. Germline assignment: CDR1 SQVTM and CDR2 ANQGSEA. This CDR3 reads CSVGQMNTEAFF. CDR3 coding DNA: TGCAGCGTCGGACAGATGAACACTGAAGCTTTCTTT.

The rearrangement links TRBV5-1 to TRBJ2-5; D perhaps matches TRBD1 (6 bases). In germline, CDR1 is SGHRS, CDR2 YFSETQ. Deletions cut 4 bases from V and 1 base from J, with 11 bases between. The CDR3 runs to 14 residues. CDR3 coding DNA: TGCGCCAGCAGCCCTGGACAGCTCCAAGAGACCCAGTACTTC. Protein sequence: CASSPGQLQETQYF.

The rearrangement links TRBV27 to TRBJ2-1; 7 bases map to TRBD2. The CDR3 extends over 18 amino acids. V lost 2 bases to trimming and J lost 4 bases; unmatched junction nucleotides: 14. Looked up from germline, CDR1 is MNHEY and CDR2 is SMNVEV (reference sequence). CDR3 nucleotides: TGTGCCAGCAGTTTAAAACCCCCGTGGCTAGCGGATTACAATGAGCAGTTCTTC. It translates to CASSLKPPWLADYNEQFF.

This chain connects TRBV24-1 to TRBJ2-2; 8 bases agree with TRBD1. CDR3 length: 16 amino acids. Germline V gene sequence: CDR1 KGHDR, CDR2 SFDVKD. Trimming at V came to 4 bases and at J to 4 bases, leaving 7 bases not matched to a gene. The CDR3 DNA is TGTGCCACCAGTGACCCCGGACAGGGATTCACCGGGGAGCTGTTTTTT. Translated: CATSDPGQGFTGELFF.

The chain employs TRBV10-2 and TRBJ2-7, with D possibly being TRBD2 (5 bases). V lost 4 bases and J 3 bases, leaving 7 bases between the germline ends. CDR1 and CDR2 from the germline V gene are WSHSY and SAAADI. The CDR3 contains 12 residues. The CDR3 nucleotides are TGCGCCAGCAGTGTCGGGAACTACGAGCAGTACTTC. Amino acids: CASSVGNYEQYF.

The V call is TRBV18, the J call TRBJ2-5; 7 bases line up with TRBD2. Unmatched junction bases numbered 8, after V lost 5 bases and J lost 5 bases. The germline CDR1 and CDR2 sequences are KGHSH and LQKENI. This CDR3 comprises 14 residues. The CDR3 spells CASSSQAGWETQYF. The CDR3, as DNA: TGTGCCAGCTCATCACAAGCGGGGTGGGAGACCCAGTACTTC.

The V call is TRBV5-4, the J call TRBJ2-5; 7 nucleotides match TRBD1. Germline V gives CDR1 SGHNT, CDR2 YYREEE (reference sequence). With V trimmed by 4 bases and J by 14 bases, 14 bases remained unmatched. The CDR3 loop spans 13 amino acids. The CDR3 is CASSPGWQGVLYF. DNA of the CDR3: TGTGCCAGCAGCCCTGGGTGGCAGGGGGTTTTATACTTC. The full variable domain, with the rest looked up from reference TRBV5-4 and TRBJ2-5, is ETGVTQSPTHLIKTRGQQVTLRCSSQSGHNTVSWYQQALGQGPQFIFQYYREEENGRGNFPPRFSGLQFPNYSSELNVNALELDDSALYLCASSPGWQGVLYFGPGTRLLVL.

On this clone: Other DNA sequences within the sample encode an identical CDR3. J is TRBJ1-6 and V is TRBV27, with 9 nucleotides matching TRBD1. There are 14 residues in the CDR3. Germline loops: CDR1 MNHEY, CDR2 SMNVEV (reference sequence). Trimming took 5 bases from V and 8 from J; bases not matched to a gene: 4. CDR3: CASSLDRGYSPLHF. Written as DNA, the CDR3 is TGTGCCAGCAGTCTGGACAGGGGTTATTCACCCCTCCACTTT.

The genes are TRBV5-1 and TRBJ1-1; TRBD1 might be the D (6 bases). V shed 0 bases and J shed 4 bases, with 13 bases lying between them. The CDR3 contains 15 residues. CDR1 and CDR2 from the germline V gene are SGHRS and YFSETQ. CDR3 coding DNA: TGCGCCAGCAGCTTGGCAGAGGGGGGGAGCACTGAAGCTTTCTTT. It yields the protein CASSLAEGGSTEAFF. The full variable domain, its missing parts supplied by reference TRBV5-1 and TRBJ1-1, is KAGVTQTPRYLIKTRGQQVTLSCSPISGHRSVSWYQQTPGQGLQFLFEYFSETQRNKGNFPGRFSGRQFSNSRSEMNVSTLELGDSALYLCASSLAEGGSTEAFFGQGTRLTVV.

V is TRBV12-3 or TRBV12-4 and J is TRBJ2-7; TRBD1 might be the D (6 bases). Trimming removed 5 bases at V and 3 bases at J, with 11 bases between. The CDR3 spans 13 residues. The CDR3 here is CASSPAGVYEQYF. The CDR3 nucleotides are TGTGCCAGCAGTCCCGCAGGGGTCTACGAGCAGTACTTC.

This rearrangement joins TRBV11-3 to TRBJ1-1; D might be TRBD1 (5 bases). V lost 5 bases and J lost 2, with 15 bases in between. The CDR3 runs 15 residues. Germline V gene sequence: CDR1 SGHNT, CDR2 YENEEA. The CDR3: CASSAPWGGNTEAFF. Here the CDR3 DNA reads TGTGCCAGCAGCGCCCCATGGGGGGGTAACACTGAAGCTTTCTTT.

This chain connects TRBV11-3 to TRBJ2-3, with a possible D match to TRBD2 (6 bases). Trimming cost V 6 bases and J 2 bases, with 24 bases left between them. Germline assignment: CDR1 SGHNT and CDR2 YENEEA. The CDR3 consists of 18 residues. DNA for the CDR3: TGTGCCAGCAGTCGCCACGGGGTTAGCGGAGGATCCACAGATACGCAGTATTTT. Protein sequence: CASSRHGVSGGSTDTQYF.

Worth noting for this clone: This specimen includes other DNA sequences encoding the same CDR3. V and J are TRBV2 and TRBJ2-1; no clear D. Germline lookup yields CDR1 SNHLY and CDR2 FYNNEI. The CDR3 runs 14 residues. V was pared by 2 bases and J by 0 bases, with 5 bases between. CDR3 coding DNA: TGTGCCAGCAGTGAAACTCGCTCCTACAATGAGCAGTTCTTC. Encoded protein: CASSETRSYNEQFF.